This TCR beta chain derives from a study of shared clonotypes between healthy human individuals. General study findings and limits: All-four-donor shared clonotypes had higher generation probabilities than non-shared clonotypes did.

In regard to this clone: Its antigen is as yet unknown.

Here immunoSEQ multiplex PCR was the method, and the copy in TCRdb shows in-frame clones only, minus some. The sample holds 500,000 to 550,000 clones, more than 95% seen once. V lost 0 bases and J lost 2; bases outside the gene matches: 3. Looked up from germline, CDR1 is SGHRS and CDR2 is YFSETQ. The CDR3 consists of 16 residues. The sequence came from a woman aged 30 to 39 in good health. The sample comprised naive CD4+ T cells sorted from blood. The sample's subset: CD45RA+ positively selected. The V and J genes are TRBV5-1 and TRBJ2-7; TRBD2 aligns across 12 bases. The CDR3 DNA reads TGCGCCAGCAGCTTGGGTCTAGCGGGAGGGGCCTACGAGCAGTACTTC. It yields the protein CASSLGLAGGAYEQYF.